The entry below gives a single TCR beta chain sequence along with its context. Its cognate antigen is unknown. The same CDR3 also results from other DNA sequences found in this sample. The sample comes from a study of PD-1 blockade in classical Hodgkin lymphoma. Study as a whole: Patients got intravenous nivolumab 3 mg/kg every 2 weeks. General study findings and limits: Patients newly diagnosed and complete responders had comparable baseline diversity.

Autologous stem cell transplantation was followed by relapse in every patient, and brentuximab vedotin exposure varied. This table comes from immunoSEQ multiplex PCR, and its TCRdb copy is limited to in-frame clones, with some not included. Of nearly 25,000 clones in the sample, 69% were seen once. V lost 1 base, J lost 7 bases, and 3 bases stayed unmatched. Per germline, CDR1 LGHNA and CDR2 YSLEER. CDR3 length equals 14 residues. The TCR comes from a human donor with classical Hodgkin lymphoma. This chain joins TRBV4-3 and TRBJ2-2, with 7 bases lining up with TRBD2. The input for sequencing was peripheral blood mononuclear cells (PBMCs), taken at baseline. The CDR3 is CASSQALAGGELFF. In DNA form, the CDR3 reads TGCGCCAGCAGCCAAGCCTTAGCGGGCGGGGAGCTGTTTTTT.